A selection of T cell receptor beta chains follows, all from one sample in a study of blood T cell repertoires in COVID-19. Using immunoSEQ multiplex PCR, the repertoire was profiled, and TCRdb retains in-frame clones only, with some absent. The table has a few hundred thousand clones, 86% seen once. The specimen was peripheral blood. Every receptor here comes from a woman aged 45-59 years with acute or convalescent COVID-19. The CDR3 runs from the conserved cysteine through the conserved F or W. A D gene is named only where the DNA matches it firmly. Clone size, where shown, is once, few, many, or a class for clones that have expanded.

clone size	J gene	D gene	V gene	CDR3 protein	CDR3 DNA
.	TRBJ2-1	.	TRBV5-1	CASSFSYDNEQFF	TGCGCCAGCAGCTTTTCCTATGACAATGAGCAGTTCTTC
.	TRBJ2-7	.	TRBV30	CAWSVRIGGARSYEQYF	TGTGCCTGGAGTGTACGCATAGGGGGGGCCCGCTCCTACGAGCAGTACTTC
.	TRBJ2-3	.	TRBV5-4	CASSTDAVSTDTQYF	TGTGCCAGCAGCACAGATGCCGTAAGCACAGATACGCAGTATTTT
.	TRBJ2-1	TRBD2	TRBV18	CASSASSGSYNEQFF	TGTGCCAGCTCAGCGTCTAGCGGCTCCTACAATGAGCAGTTCTTC
.	TRBJ2-3	TRBD2	TRBV15	CATSSSGGRTDTQYF	TGTGCCACCAGCAGTAGCGGGGGTCGCACAGATACGCAGTATTTT
once	TRBJ2-3	TRBD1	TRBV27	CASSWGTGRSDTQYF	TGTGCCAGCAGTTGGGGGACAGGGAGGTCTGATACGCAGTATTTT
.	TRBJ1-2	.	TRBV18	CASSTYGGSLNYGYTF	TGTGCCAGCTCAACATATGGAGGTTCACTTAACTATGGCTACACCTTC
.	TRBJ1-2	.	TRBV11-1	CASSLGQGYGYTF	TGTGCCAGCAGCTTAGGGCAGGGCTATGGCTACACCTTC
.	TRBJ2-5	TRBD2	TRBV29-1	CSVCEPGLAGETQYF	TGCAGCGTATGCGAGCCGGGACTAGCGGGAGAGACCCAGTACTTC
.	TRBJ2-7	TRBD1	TRBV7-3	CASSLATGTGGLLYF	TGTGCCAGCAGCTTAGCTACCGGGACAGGGGGCCTCTTGTACTTC
.	TRBJ1-5	TRBD1	TRBV6-5	CASSRAGGTRQPQHF	TGTGCCAGCAGCCGCGCAGGGGGTACCCGGCAGCCCCAGCATTTT
.	TRBJ2-5	TRBD1	TRBV7-9	CASSFDREETQYF	TGTGCCAGCAGCTTCGACAGGGAAGAGACCCAGTACTTC
.	TRBJ2-7	.	TRBV12-3/TRBV12-4	CASSFQGSYEQYF	TGTGCCAGCAGTTTCCAGGGGTCCTACGAGCAGTACTTC
.	TRBJ2-5	.	TRBV18	CASSPRHTEETQYF	TGTGCCAGCTCACCTCGCCACACCGAAGAGACCCAGTACTTC
.	TRBJ2-7	TRBD1	TRBV30	CAWSSRGYFYEQYF	TGTGCCTGGAGTAGCAGGGGGTACTTCTACGAGCAGTACTTC
.	TRBJ1-5	.	TRBV27	CASSFGGSQPQHF	TGTGCCAGCAGTTTCGGGGGGAGTCAGCCCCAGCATTTT
.	TRBJ1-2	.	TRBV3-1/TRBV3-2	CASSTSGTLNYGYTF	TGTGCCAGCAGCACCTCAGGAACCCTTAACTATGGCTACACCTTC
.	TRBJ2-1	TRBD2	TRBV5-4	CASSLSAGAYNEQFF	TGTGCCAGCAGCTTGTCGGCGGGAGCCTACAATGAGCAGTTCTTC
.	TRBJ2-7	.	TRBV2	CASYGGPAYEQYF	TGTGCCAGCTACGGGGGGCCCGCCTACGAGCAGTACTTC
.	TRBJ2-1	TRBD2	TRBV28	CASSSWTSGRLGNEQFF	TGTGCCAGCAGTTCCTGGACTAGCGGGAGATTAGGCAATGAGCAGTTCTTC
.	TRBJ2-2	.	TRBV9	CASSVRRSPQGGELFF	TGTGCCAGCAGCGTAAGGCGGAGCCCCCAAGGCGGGGAGCTGTTTTTT
.	TRBJ2-7	.	TRBV6-1	CASSEQQIIYEQYF	TGTGCCAGCAGTGAACAACAGATTATCTACGAGCAGTACTTC
.	TRBJ2-7	.	TRBV2	CASSGARTERYEQYF	TGTGCCAGCAGTGGCGCTCGGACAGAGCGCTACGAGCAGTACTTC
.	TRBJ2-7	.	TRBV7-3	CASSLTSGDRKYF	TGTGCCAGCAGCTTAACTTCAGGGGATAGGAAGTACTTC
.	TRBJ1-1	.	TRBV7-3	CASSLGGRDTEAFF	TGTGCCAGCAGCTTAGGAGGGAGGGACACTGAAGCTTTCTTT
once	TRBJ2-2	TRBD2	TRBV5-3	CARLNGTSGITGELFF	TGTGCCAGACTGAACGGGACTAGCGGGATCACCGGGGAGCTGTTTTTT
.	TRBJ1-1	.	TRBV2	CASSDTATEAFF	TGTGCCAGCAGTGATACAGCCACTGAAGCTTTCTTT
.	TRBJ1-1	TRBD1	TRBV3-1/TRBV3-2	CASSQRTGKAFF	TGTGCCAGCAGCCAAAGGACAGGGAAAGCTTTCTTT
few	TRBJ2-7	TRBD2	TRBV10-3	CAISAPTSGSYEQYF	TGTGCCATCAGTGCCCCGACTAGCGGGAGTTACGAGCAGTACTTC
.	TRBJ2-7	.	TRBV20-1	CSASRGSYEQYF	TGCAGTGCTAGTAGGGGTTCCTACGAGCAGTACTTC
.	TRBJ1-5	.	TRBV7-9	CASSPGLTEGNQPQHF	TGTGCCAGCAGCCCTGGTTTAACAGAGGGTAATCAGCCCCAGCATTTT